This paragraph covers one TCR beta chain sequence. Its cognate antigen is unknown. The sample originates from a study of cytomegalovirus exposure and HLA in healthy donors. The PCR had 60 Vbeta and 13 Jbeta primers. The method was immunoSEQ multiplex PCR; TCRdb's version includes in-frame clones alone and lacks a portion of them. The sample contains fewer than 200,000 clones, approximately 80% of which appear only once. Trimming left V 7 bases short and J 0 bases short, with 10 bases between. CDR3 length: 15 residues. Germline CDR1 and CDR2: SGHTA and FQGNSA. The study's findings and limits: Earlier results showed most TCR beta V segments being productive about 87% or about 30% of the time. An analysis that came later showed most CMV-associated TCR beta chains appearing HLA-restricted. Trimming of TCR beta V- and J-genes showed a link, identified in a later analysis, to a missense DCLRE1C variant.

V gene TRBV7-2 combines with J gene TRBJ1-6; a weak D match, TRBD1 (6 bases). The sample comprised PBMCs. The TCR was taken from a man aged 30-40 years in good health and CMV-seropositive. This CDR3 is CASTPDSSYNSPLHF. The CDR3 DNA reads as TGTGCCAGCACCCCGGACAGCTCCTATAATTCACCCCTCCACTTT.